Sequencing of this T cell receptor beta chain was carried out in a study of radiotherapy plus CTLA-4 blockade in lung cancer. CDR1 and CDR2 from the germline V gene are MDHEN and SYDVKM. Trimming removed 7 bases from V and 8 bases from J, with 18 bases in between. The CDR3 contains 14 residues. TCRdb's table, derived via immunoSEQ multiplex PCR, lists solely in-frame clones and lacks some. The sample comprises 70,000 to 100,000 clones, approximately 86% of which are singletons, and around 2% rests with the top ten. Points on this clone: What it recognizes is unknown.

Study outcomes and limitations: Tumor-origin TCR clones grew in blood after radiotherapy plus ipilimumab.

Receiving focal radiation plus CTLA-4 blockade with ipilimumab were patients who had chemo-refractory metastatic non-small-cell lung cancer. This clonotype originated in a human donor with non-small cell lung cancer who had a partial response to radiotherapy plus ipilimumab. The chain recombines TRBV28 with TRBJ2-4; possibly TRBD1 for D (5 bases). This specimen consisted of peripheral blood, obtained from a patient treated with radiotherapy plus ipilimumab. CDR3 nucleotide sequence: TGTGCCAGCATCCAATCAGGGCCGAGTGACATTCAGTACTTC. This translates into CASIQSGPSDIQYF.